The 9 T cell receptor beta chains below all came from one sample that was sequenced in a study of shared clonotypes between healthy human individuals (TCRdb year 2020). The library was produced with the immunoSEQ multiplex PCR assay. Not all clones reach the TCRdb copy of this immuneACCESS table, which keeps in-frame sequences only. Checked studies attribute under half of the gap to unresolved V genes and leave the rest unexplained. The sample data list about 1.9 million clones, and 93% of these were observed just once. The top ten hold over 1.5% of the sample. For the CD8 naive samples, CD45RO-negative cells were positively selected for CCR7, yielding a CD45RA+CCR7+ population from which TemRA cells were excluded. Sequencing was done on a sample of naive CD8+ T cells from PBMCs. The sample's cell subset or site label is to be understood as: CD45RA+CCR7+. The receptors originated from a man in his late teens or twenties in good health. Some clones in this sample may be carry-over from other donors' samples.

The chain links TRBV6-5 to TRBJ1-2; 8 bases align to TRBD1. The CDR3 has 15 amino acids. The ends lost 5 bases at V and 6 bases at J; junction bases unmatched: 11. Germline V gene lookup returns CDR1 MNHEY and CDR2 SVGAGI. DNA for the CDR3: TGTGCCAGCAGTGCCCGGGACAGGCCTTTTGATGGCTACACCTTC. It encodes CASSARDRPFDGYTF.

Concerning this clone itself: Distinct nucleotide sequences in the sample also encode this CDR3. This chain links TRBV7-9 with TRBJ2-7; the D is unclear. V lost 6 bases and J 1 base, leaving 10 bases between the germline ends. The V gene's germline CDR1 is SEHNR and CDR2 FQNEAQ (reference sequence). The CDR3 loop spans 13 amino acids. CDR3 nucleotide sequence: TGTGCCAGCAGTTGGAAAGGGTCCTACGAGCAGTACTTC. Protein sequence: CASSWKGSYEQYF.

The chain carries TRBV19 and TRBJ1-1; a weak D match, TRBD1 (5 bases). The CDR3 runs 11 residues. The V gene lost 5 bases and the J gene lost 11 bases, with 12 bases spanning the gap. Germline V gene sequence: CDR1 LNHDA, CDR2 SQIVND (reference sequence). The CDR3, as DNA: TGTGCCAGTAGTTCGGGGGAGACGGCTTTCTTT. As protein: CASSSGETAFF.

DNA of the CDR3: TGTGCCAGCAGTGCGGGGACAGGGGGGCGGAATGAGCAGTTCTTC. This gives the protein CASSAGTGGRNEQFF. The genes are TRBV27 and TRBJ2-1, with TRBD1 matching over 11 bases. The germline V gene encodes CDR1 MNHEY and CDR2 SMNVEV (reference sequence). With V trimmed by 5 bases and J by 7 bases, 7 bases remained unmatched. The CDR3 is 15 amino acids.

V gene TRBV5-1 combines with J gene TRBJ2-2; no clear D gene. The CDR3 spans 12 residues. V lost 4 bases to trimming and J lost 8 bases, with 9 bases between them. The germline V gene encodes CDR1 SGHRS and CDR2 YFSETQ. The CDR3 DNA follows: TGCGCCAGCAGCCATAAGGAGGGGGAGCTGTTTTTT. Translating it yields CASSHKEGELFF.

The chain recombines TRBV2 with TRBJ2-3; 8 bases are a match to TRBD2. Germline V CDR1 and CDR2: SNHLY, FYNNEI. This CDR3 is built from 15 residues. With 8 bases clipped from V and 0 bases from J, the junction kept 7 bases outside the gene matches. CDR3 residues: CASGGASGSTDTQYF. The CDR3 region has the DNA TGTGCCAGCGGGGGGGCTAGCGGGAGCACAGATACGCAGTATTTT.

The rearrangement joins TRBV5-1 to TRBJ2-1; TRBD1 aligns across 12 bases. This CDR3 comprises 16 residues. The trim removed 4 bases at V and 2 bases at J, leaving 4 bases unmatched. Germline V lookup: CDR1 SGHRS, CDR2 YFSETQ. CDR3 amino acids: CASSEGTGGAYNEQFF. The CDR3 DNA follows: TGCGCCAGCAGCGAGGGGACAGGGGGCGCCTACAATGAGCAGTTCTTC.

A word on this clone: A much larger clonotype is one base distant, so this may be a read error. The sample contains more than one DNA sequence encoding this CDR3. V is TRBV27 and J is TRBJ1-5; the D is unclear. Trimming pared 2 bases from V and 0 bases from J, leaving 5 bases between. Per the germline V gene, CDR1 is MNHEY and CDR2 is SMNVEV (reference sequence). This CDR3 is 14 amino acids long. Here the CDR3 reads CASSLRASNQPQHF. DNA of the CDR3: TGTGCCAGCAGTTTAAGGGCTAGCAATCAGCCCCAGCATTTT.

V is TRBV7-9 and J is TRBJ1-5; 8 bases are a match to TRBD1. From germline, CDR1 is SEHNR and CDR2 FQNEAQ (reference sequence). The CDR3 runs to 14 residues. V lost 6 bases, J lost 6 bases, and 7 bases stayed unmatched. The CDR3 loop is CASSPTGAVQPQHF. CDR3 nucleotides: TGTGCCAGCAGTCCGACAGGGGCCGTTCAGCCCCAGCATTTT.